The 8 T cell receptor beta chains below were found in one sample sequenced in a study of early T cells in non-severe SARS-CoV-2 infection. TCRdb recomputed calls from the 5' RACE reads with MiXCR, one row per CDR3 protein. The repertoire includes 30,000 to 40,000 distinct CDR3 sequences, around 6% of them detected once, and about 4.2% sits in the top ten. The source material was whole blood, sampled at baseline. The receptors shown here come from an adult who was a healthcare worker with PCR-confirmed SARS-CoV-2 infection or an uninfected control (not recorded which).

This clonotype appeared many times. The V and J genes are TRBV6-2 or TRBV6-3 and TRBJ2-1, with 11 bases fitting TRBD1. Germline values: CDR1 MNHEY, CDR2 SVGEGT. The CDR3 runs 14 residues. J lost 7 bases, V lost 6 bases, and 5 bases had no gene match. The CDR3 DNA sequence: TGTGCCAGCAGGAGGACAGGGGGCTGGAATGAGCAGTTCTTC. Translation: CASRRTGGWNEQFF.

The table lists this clonotype with many counts. CDR3 sequence (DNA): TGCGCCAGCAGCTCAGACTTTAGCAATCAGCCCCAGCATTTT. The encoded protein is CASSSDFSNQPQHF. This chain links TRBV5-1 with TRBJ1-5; D is undetermined. Germline CDR1 reads SGHRS; CDR2 reads YFSETQ. This CDR3 is 14 amino acids long. V lost 3 bases and J 0 bases, leaving 7 bases between the germline ends.

This clonotype was recorded many times. The rearrangement uses TRBV5-1 and TRBJ2-5; no reliable D call. Germline V CDR1 and CDR2: SGHRS, YFSETQ. The CDR3 is made up of 16 amino acids. V was trimmed by 1 base and J by 5 bases, leaving 18 bases between them. The DNA for the CDR3 is TGCGCCAGCAGCTTGTCCGTAGGCCAGAGCCAGGAGACCCAGTACTTC. Translated, it gives CASSLSVGQSQETQYF.

This clonotype was observed at least ten times. CDR3 sequence (DNA): TGCAGTGCTCAGGACGAGGTCAATCAGCCCCAGCATTTT. Its translation is CSAQDEVNQPQHF. The chain uses TRBV20-1 and TRBJ1-5; the D is unclear. Trimming took 5 bases from V and 3 from J, leaving 11 bases between them. The CDR3 sequence is 13 residues long. Per the germline V gene, CDR1 is DFQATT and CDR2 is SNEGSKA (reference sequence).

This clonotype was counted at least ten times. V usage is TRBV29-1 and J usage is TRBJ2-2; TRBD2 might be the D (6 bases). Germline V lookup: CDR1 SQVTM, CDR2 ANQGSEA. Trimming removed 3 bases from V and 1 base from J, with 15 bases in between. The CDR3 runs to 16 residues. CDR3 sequence (DNA): TGCAGCGTTGAGGCGGCCTGGCGGGGGAACACCGGGGAGCTGTTTTTT. As protein: CSVEAAWRGNTGELFF.

This clonotype has more than one count but fewer than ten. The chain carries TRBV7-6 and TRBJ2-7, with a tentative D call TRBD1 (6 bases). The V and J ends lost 5 bases and 0 bases respectively, with 11 bases between them. Germline CDR1 reads SGHVS; CDR2 reads FNYEAQ. The CDR3 runs 14 residues. CDR3 coding DNA: TGTGCCAGCAGCATCGGGACACTCTCCTACGAGCAGTACTTC. Translating it yields CASSIGTLSYEQYF. The complete variable domain, with remaining parts taken from reference TRBV7-6 and TRBJ2-7, reads GAGVSQSPRYKVTKRGQDVALRCDPISGHVSLYWYRQALGQGPEFLTYFNYEAQQDKSGLPNDRFSAERPEGSISTLTIQRTEQRDSAMYRCASSIGTLSYEQYFGPGTRLTVT.

V and J are TRBV6-5 and TRBJ2-1, with 8 bases matching TRBD2. Per the germline V gene, CDR1 is MNHEY and CDR2 is SVGAGI. Trimming at V came to 6 bases and at J to 8 bases, leaving 9 bases not matched to a gene. This CDR3 has 14 amino acids. CDR3 in amino acids: CASRLVAGYHEQFF. In DNA, the CDR3 is TGTGCCAGCAGGCTGGTAGCGGGGTATCATGAGCAGTTCTTC.

CDR3 amino acids: CSATLAGDTETQYF. The CDR3 coding sequence is TGCAGTGCTACGCTAGCGGGGGATACAGAGACCCAGTACTTC. The rearrangement joins TRBV20-1 to TRBJ2-5; the match to TRBD2 covers 10 bases. The V gene's germline CDR1 is DFQATT and CDR2 SNEGSKA (reference sequence). The CDR3 runs to 14 residues. V lost 4 bases, J lost 4 bases, and 6 bases stayed unmatched.